This T cell receptor beta chain originates from a study of T cell clonality in common variable immunodeficiency. The study's findings and limits: Patient heterogeneity in the CVID cohort limited correlations between repertoire features and clinical complications.

Measured with immunoSEQ multiplex PCR; TCRdb has only the in-frame clones, and not every one. Captured here are roughly 60,000 clones, none seen once; the top ten comprise over 1.5%. Germline CDR1 KGHSH, CDR2 LQKENI. The ends lost 0 bases at V and 5 bases at J; junction bases unmatched: 13. The CDR3 runs to 18 residues. This clone has ten or more counts. Its antigen is not known. From the germline J gene comes the end of the CDR3, since the read stops 3 residues before it. Sequenced input: peripheral blood mononuclear cells. The sequence was obtained from a person aged 18 to 70 in good health. The V and J genes are TRBV18 and TRBJ2-7; 10 positions agree with TRBD2. This CDR3 reads CASSPPKALAGVPHEQYF. CDR3 DNA (partial): TGTGCCAGCTCACCACCGAAAGCGCTAGCGGGAGTTCCCCACGAG.